This TCR beta chain was profiled in a study of T cell repertoires in aging, cancer and after chemotherapy. About the study: About 8.1 million TCR reads made up the full dataset.

This clonotype appeared a single time. The antigen is not known. Peripheral blood genomic DNA, not sorted cells or RNA, was the template. Study findings and constraints: Untreated cancer patients had significantly lower blood TCR diversity than age-matched healthy donors. In healthy donors, age-related TCR diversity loss mainly reflected lost richness.

The CDR3 length is 14 residues. Trimming cost V 11 bases and J 8 bases, with 25 bases left between them. Germline values: CDR1 SGHAT, CDR2 FQDESV (reference sequence). TRB rearrangements spanning V, D and J were amplified using mixed TRB-A/B primers. TCRdb reprocessed the multiplex PCR reads with MiXCR, giving one entry per CDR3 protein. The table includes several thousand distinct CDR3 sequences, around 66% detected once. This chain connects TRBV11-1 to TRBJ2-7; D assignment may be TRBD1 or TRBD2 (6 bases each). The sample consisted of blood. The sequence was collected from a human donor with a solid tumor. CDR3 loop: CAAVTRDSWDKQYF. The CDR3, as DNA: TGTGCCGCGGTTACGCGGGATTCTTGGGACAAGCAGTACTTC.